These 5 T cell receptor beta chains came from one sample sequenced in a study of monozygotic twins with cystic fibrosis (dated by TCRdb to about 2021). The method behind the library was the immunoSEQ multiplex PCR assay. Not all clones reach the TCRdb copy of this immuneACCESS table, which keeps in-frame sequences only. Checked studies attribute under half of the gap to unresolved V genes and leave the rest unexplained. The sample data list around 10,000 clones, and more than 99% of these were observed just once. The ten largest clonotypes hold 0.41% of the sample. Sequenced: blood. These TCRs come from a man aged 18 to 29 with cystic fibrosis.

This chain links TRBV29-1 with TRBJ1-2, with 7 bases lining up with TRBD1. The CDR3 extends over 11 amino acids. V shed 3 bases and J 9 bases; nucleotides not matched to a gene: 4. Germline loops: CDR1 SQVTM, CDR2 ANQGSEA. For the CDR3, the DNA is TGCAGCGTTGAGACAGGGTTGAGCTACACCTTC. Its protein is CSVETGLSYTF.

The J gene is TRBJ1-3, the V gene TRBV6-6; D gene uncertain. CDR3 length: 15 amino acids. Trimming stripped 0 bases from V and 5 bases from J, with 11 bases between. From germline, CDR1 is MNHNY and CDR2 SVGAGI (reference sequence). The CDR3 sequence is CASSYSTGHRNTIYF. For the CDR3, the DNA is TGTGCCAGCAGTTACTCGACCGGCCACAGAAACACCATATATTTT.

The rearrangement joins TRBV6-6 to TRBJ2-7; perhaps TRBD1 as D (5 bases). V was trimmed by 6 bases and J by 0 bases, leaving 12 bases between them. CDR3 size: 14 residues. Germline V gene sequence: CDR1 MNHNY, CDR2 SVGAGI (reference sequence). CDR3: CASSDSVFSYEQYF. CDR3 bases: TGTGCCAGCAGCGACAGTGTTTTCTCCTACGAGCAGTACTTC.

This chain connects TRBV2 to TRBJ1-5; D remains ambiguous. The CDR3 is 14 amino acids. Trimming pared 7 bases from V and 5 bases from J, leaving 15 bases between. CDR1 is SNHLY, CDR2 FYNNEI, per germline. The CDR3 DNA reads as TGTGCCAGCACTAAGAGGGCCCGGGATCAGCCCCAGCATTTT. This encodes CASTKRARDQPQHF.

The chain uses TRBV7-2 and TRBJ2-3, with D possibly TRBD2 on 5 matching bases. This CDR3 has 13 residues. Germline CDR1 reads SGHTA; CDR2 reads FQGNSA. V lost 1 base and J 8 bases, leaving 10 bases between the germline ends. The CDR3 loop is CASSLGPEGTQYF. For the CDR3, the DNA is TGTGCCAGCAGCTTAGGGCCAGAGGGTACGCAGTATTTT.